These 12 T cell receptor beta chains share one sample of origin, sequenced in a study of memory CD4+ T cells and cytomegalovirus serostatus (dated 2019 in TCRdb). Single viable CD3+CD4+CD8-CD45RO+ cells were sorted as memory CD4+ T cells on a FACSAria II. Library construction relied on the immunoSEQ multiplex PCR assay. TCRdb retrieved this table from immuneACCESS and kept in-frame rearrangements only. Not all clones are present; in checked studies, unresolved V genes account for under half, and no reason is known for the remainder. For this sample the table gives some 54,000 clones, of which 80% to 85% were detected only once. The ten largest clonotypes hold 1.4% of the sample. Source material: memory CD4+ T cells from blood. The receptors here all came from an adult in good health and CMV-seropositive.

The genes are TRBV7-9 and TRBJ1-2; D is unresolved. The CDR3 runs 15 residues. Trimming left V 0 bases short and J 1 base short, with 9 bases between. The V gene's germline CDR1 is SEHNR and CDR2 FQNEAQ (reference sequence). CDR3 bases: TGTGCCAGCAGCTTAGCGCTCGACTTTAACTATGGCTACACCTTC. It is translated as CASSLALDFNYGYTF.

V and J are TRBV7-9 and TRBJ1-2; 9 bases match TRBD1. Germline-derived CDR1 and CDR2 are SEHNR and FQNEAQ (reference sequence). The CDR3 length is 13 residues. The junction had 4 bases not matched to a gene; V was cut back by 3 bases and J by 8 bases. In DNA, the CDR3 is TGTGCCAGCAGCTTGGGACAGGGATCGGGCTACACCTTC. Translating it yields CASSLGQGSGYTF. Full variable domain (missing parts from reference TRBV7-9 and TRBJ1-2): DTGVSQNPRHKITKRGQNVTFRCDPISEHNRLYWYRQTLGQGPEFLTYFQNEAQLEKSRLLSDRFSAERPKGSFSTLEIQRTEQGDSAMYLCASSLGQGSGYTFGSGTRLTVV.

This clone showed up just a few times. The gene calls are TRBV9 and TRBJ1-1; TRBD1 is a possible D gene (5 bases). CDR3 length: 13 residues. Germline CDR1 is SGDLS and CDR2 is YYNGEE. The V end was cut by 3 bases, the J end by 11 bases, with 17 bases between. The chain's CDR3 is CASSEFGSGLAFF. As DNA, the CDR3 is TGTGCCAGCAGCGAGTTTGGATCGGGGCTCGCTTTCTTT. The variable domain in full, completed from reference TRBV9 and TRBJ1-1, reads DSGVTQTPKHLITATGQRVTLRCSPRSGDLSVYWYQQSLDQGLQFLIQYYNGEERAKGNILERFSAQQFPDLHSELNLSSLELGDSALYFCASSEFGSGLAFFGQGTRLTVV.

J is TRBJ1-3 and V is TRBV2; D unclear. CDR1 is SNHLY and CDR2 is FYNNEI in the germline V gene. This CDR3 region has 13 residues. The V and J ends lost 4 bases and 0 bases respectively, with 4 bases between them. In DNA, the CDR3 is TGTGCCAGCAGTGGGACCTCTGGAAACACCATATATTTT. Protein sequence: CASSGTSGNTIYF.

J is TRBJ2-1 and V is TRBV6-5, with D unresolved. The germline V gene encodes CDR1 MNHEY and CDR2 SVGAGI. This CDR3 region has 15 residues. Trimming took 3 bases from V and 4 from J, leaving 13 bases between them. The CDR3 nucleotides are TGTGCCAGCAGTTATACTAACCCCCATTACAATGAGCAGTTCTTC. Translated, it gives CASSYTNPHYNEQFF.

Worth noting for this clone: The same CDR3 can be traced to other DNA sequences in this sample. The V call is TRBV11-2, the J call TRBJ2-5; D possibly matches TRBD1 or TRBD2 (7 bases each). This CDR3 spans 15 amino acids. V gave up 3 bases and J gave up 5 bases, with 16 bases separating them. Germline V gene sequence: CDR1 SGHAT, CDR2 FQNNGV. The CDR3 region has the DNA TGTGCCAGCAGCTTTGGTGCAGGGGGAGGGGAGACCCAGTACTTC. Protein sequence: CASSFGAGGGETQYF.

Judged by abundance, this clone is medium-sized. The chain recombines TRBV7-9 with TRBJ2-2, with D tentatively TRBD1 (5 bases). CDR1 and CDR2 from the germline V gene are SEHNR and FQNEAQ (reference sequence). This CDR3 region has 15 residues. Trimming pared 0 bases from V and 2 bases from J, leaving 7 bases between. The CDR3 region is CASSLARGNTGELFF. The CDR3, as DNA: TGTGCCAGCAGCTTAGCAAGGGGCAACACCGGGGAGCTGTTTTTT. Full variable domain (outside the CDR3, taken from reference TRBV7-9 and TRBJ2-2): DTGVSQNPRHKITKRGQNVTFRCDPISEHNRLYWYRQTLGQGPEFLTYFQNEAQLEKSRLLSDRFSAERPKGSFSTLEIQRTEQGDSAMYLCASSLARGNTGELFFGEGSRLTVL.

This sequence joins TRBV7-8 and TRBJ2-1; maybe TRBD2 (5 bases). Trimming left V 3 bases short and J 4 bases short, with 7 bases between. This CDR3 region has 13 residues. Germline CDR1 is SGHVS and CDR2 is FQNEAQ. The CDR3 protein is CASSFRGYNEQFF. DNA for the CDR3: TGTGCCAGCAGCTTTAGAGGGTACAATGAGCAGTTCTTC.

Comments on this clone: Other DNA sequences from this sample encode an identical CDR3 as well. This chain uses TRBV6-1 with TRBJ1-3, with 7 bases identical to TRBD1. Trimming removed 4 bases from V and 3 bases from J; junction bases left unmatched: 3. The CDR3 has 14 amino acids. The germline V gene encodes CDR1 MNHNS and CDR2 SASEGT. The CDR3 region has the DNA TGTGCCAGCAGTGTGGGACAGCGTGGAAACACCATATATTTT. This codes for CASSVGQRGNTIYF.

The J gene is TRBJ1-6, the V gene TRBV5-4; a possible D gene is TRBD1 (5 bases). The CDR3 length is 14 residues. Trimming took 0 bases from V and 7 from J, leaving 8 bases between them. The germline V gene has CDR1 SGHNT and CDR2 YYREEE (reference sequence). The CDR3, as DNA: TGTGCCAGCAGCTTGGGACAGCAGAATTCACCCCTCCACTTT. Residues: CASSLGQQNSPLHF.

The chain couples TRBV2 to TRBJ2-1; 9 nucleotides agree with TRBD1. There are 15 residues in the CDR3. V gave up 6 bases and J gave up 2 bases; unmatched junction bases: 5. The germline V gene has CDR1 SNHLY and CDR2 FYNNEI. In nucleotides, the CDR3 is TGTGCCAGCAGGATACAGGGGGCGACCTACAATGAGCAGTTCTTC. Translating it yields CASRIQGATYNEQFF. Drawing the rest from reference TRBV2 and TRBJ2-1, the complete variable domain is EPEVTQTPSHQVTQMGQEVILRCVPISNHLYFYWYRQILGQKVEFLVSFYNNEISEKSEIFDDQFSVERPDGSNFTLKIRSTKLEDSAMYFCASRIQGATYNEQFFGPGTRLTVL.

This chain uses TRBV29-1 with TRBJ2-1; 12 positions match TRBD2. The V gene's germline CDR1 is SQVTM and CDR2 ANQGSEA. J gave up 0 bases and V 7 bases, and 7 bases lay outside the gene matches. The CDR3 consists of 16 residues. CDR3 residues: CSAPGTSGFSYNEQFF. In nucleotides, the CDR3 is TGCAGCGCCCCCGGGACTAGCGGGTTCTCCTACAATGAGCAGTTCTTC.